This T cell receptor (beta chain) was identified in a study of T cell responses to AZD1222 COVID-19 vaccine (dated by TCRdb to 2020 to 2022). For context, the study as a whole: TCR sequencing was performed for about 240 trial participants, of whom around 200 were given two doses of AZD1222 and around 26 were given two doses of MenACWY control vaccine. Trial participants were enrolled by age into subgroups of 18-55, 56-69 and 70-plus years, and around 150, 28 and 57 TCR-sequenced participants, respectively, were included in these subgroups.

Sample time point, as interpreted from the label and publication: baseline before first vaccination. This sample's treatment or condition label indicates: meningococcal conjugate vaccine given as trial control. Vaccinee samples were obtained from the UK trials COV001 and COV002, which included a single-blind randomized controlled phase 2/3 trial of AZD1222 (ChAdOx1 nCoV-19) in healthy adults. For TCRbeta chain sequencing, PBMC samples were collected from trial participants at day 0 and at day 28 after the second dose. What the study reported, not specific to this receptor: No day 14 peak-response samples were available, so repertoires were characterized only after the peak T cell response. Conclusions about previously exposed vaccinees were limited because only six AZD1222 recipients were SARS-CoV-2 seropositive at baseline. Participants were mostly white British, with more females than males. The authors suggested clonal diversity may have been underestimated. Epitopes outside the regions mutated in the B.1.351 and B.1.1.7 variants were reportedly recognized by nearly half of the unique spike-specific TCRs. In the small 56-69-year group, the increase in depth fell short of significance, most likely because of low power. The whole spike protein was spanned by vaccine-associated CD4 TCRs, and dominant responses were seen in regions 160-218 and 743-854. Spike-specific TCR breadth and depth rose significantly after two AZD1222 doses compared with day 0 and with MenACWY recipients.

The CDR3 regions of human TCRbeta chains were analyzed by immunosequencing. Turning to the authors' computational methods: Repertoire TCRs were matched against a reference library of SARS-CoV-2-specific TCRs generated with the MIRA antigen-specificity platform. Breadth was defined as the fraction of unique TCRs that were SARS-CoV-2-associated. Depth was defined as the fraction of total T cells that were SARS-CoV-2-associated. Each spike-specific TCR was assigned to its reactive spike region and to a CD4 or CD8 class using the MIRA data. Log10-transformed breadth and depth values were compared by one-way ANOVA with Sidak's multiple comparisons tests. The immuneACCESS repertoire file appears here via TCRdb, limited to in-frame rearrangements. These files lack a portion of the clones; in checked studies, under half of the deficit traces to unresolved V genes, and the cause of the others is not known. V and J calls and clone size are as listed in that table; D and trimming were resolved from the DNA. For this sample the table gives some 110,000 clones, of which approximately 83% were detected only once. Together, the top ten hold roughly 4.3% of the sample.

This clone was observed a few times. Its antigen target is currently unknown. The sample holds no much larger clone one base away, and base qualities are not on file. Ends trimmed: V by 3 bases, J by 1 base; bases unmatched to a gene: 3. The CDR3, from cysteine to phenylalanine, totals 16 residues. Of all the DNA, just the CDR3 is kept, 48 bases in frame from base 1. For CDR1 and CDR2, the germline V gene (reference sequence) lists MNHEY and SMNVEV. Sequenced material: peripheral blood, taken on day 0 of MenACWY control vaccination. This receptor was taken from an adult in good health. The chain is assembled from TRBV27 and TRBJ2-2, with 9 bases matching TRBD1. The base sequence is TGTGCCAGCAGTTTCTTGGACAGGGGGAACACCGGGGAGCTGTTTTTT. Translated, this is CASSFLDRGNTGELFF.